This paragraph covers one T cell receptor beta chain sequence. These data belong to a study of cytomegalovirus exposure and HLA in healthy donors. Study as a whole: Findings of an earlier analysis included about 100 million unique TCR beta sequences from 190 million or so T cells.

V gave up 7 bases and J gave up 0 bases; unmatched junction bases: 9. Germline assignment: CDR1 MNHEY and CDR2 SMNVEV (reference sequence). CDR3 length equals 16 residues. PCR was performed using 60 Vbeta and 13 Jbeta primers. TCRdb keeps only in-frame clones here, not all; method: immunoSEQ multiplex PCR. The table has about 130,000 clones, 78% seen once. This sequence was found in a woman in her thirties or forties in good health and CMV-seronegative. The material sequenced was PBMCs. The rearrangement uses TRBV27 and TRBJ2-1; TRBD1 matches 7 bases. Here the CDR3 DNA reads TGTGCCAGCAATCGACAGGGCCCTAGCTCCTACAATGAGCAGTTCTTC. The encoded protein is CASNRQGPSSYNEQFF.